This is a list of T cell receptor beta chains from one sample in a study of T cell responses to AZD1222 COVID-19 vaccine. Using immunoSEQ multiplex PCR, the repertoire was profiled, and TCRdb retains in-frame clones only, with some absent. This repertoire shows about 120,000 clones, 88% found once; its top ten account for 2.4%. Sequencing used peripheral blood, obtained on day 0 of AZD1222 vaccination. Source of these receptors: an adult in good health. CDR3s include the opening cysteine and the closing phenylalanine or tryptophan. D genes are given only for firm matches. Where a row states a size, it is once, few, many or the class of an expanded clone; other rows omit it.

j_call v_call d_call clone_size cdr3_nt cdr3_aa
TRBJ2-2 TRBV6-5 TRBD1 - TGTGCCAGCAGGGGGACAGAGAACACCGGGGAGCTGTTTTTT CASRGTENTGELFF
TRBJ1-2 TRBV4-2 TRBD1 - TGTGCCAGCAGCCGCGGGACAGGGCTAGATGGCTACACCTTC CASSRGTGLDGYTF
TRBJ1-4 TRBV9 TRBD1 few TGTGCCAGCAGCGTAGAGGCAGGGGGTAATGAAAAACTGTTTTTT CASSVEAGGNEKLFF
TRBJ1-1 TRBV28 - - TGTGCCAGCAGGGCACCCCAGGGGGCTTTCTTT CASRAPQGAFF
TRBJ2-7 TRBV5-1 - - TGCGCCAGCAGTCGAGGCTACGAGCAGTACTTC CASSRGYEQYF
TRBJ1-5 TRBV2 - - TGTGCCAGCGATTCCACAGGGCTGAATCAGCCCCAGCATTTT CASDSTGLNQPQHF
TRBJ1-4 TRBV25-1 - - TGTGCCAGCAGTGAATCGGGAAAGGCTAATGAAAAACTGTTTTTT CASSESGKANEKLFF
TRBJ1-2 TRBV14 - - TGTGCCAGCAGCCAAGAGGCAGGTCGGGGCTATGGCTACACCTTC CASSQEAGRGYGYTF
TRBJ2-3 TRBV18 - - TGTGCCAGCTCCCACACAGGGAAGCGAGATACGCAGTATTTT CASSHTGKRDTQYF
TRBJ2-7 TRBV18 - once TGTGCCAGCTCAGACAGGCTCGGCGAGCAGTACTTC CASSDRLGEQYF
TRBJ1-1 TRBV19 TRBD1 - TGTGCCAGTAGTATGGACAGGGAAGCTTTCTTT CASSMDREAFF
TRBJ1-5 TRBV28 TRBD1 - TGTGCCAGCAGTCTAGGGACAGGGAGTCATCAGCCCCAGCATTTT CASSLGTGSHQPQHF
TRBJ2-3 TRBV27 TRBD2 - TGTGCCAGCAGTTCTCCCCTCAGCGGGAGTGGAGATACGCAGTATTTT CASSSPLSGSGDTQYF
TRBJ1-1 TRBV19 TRBD1 - TGTGCCAGTACCCGACAGGGGGCTGTAAACACTGAAGCTTTCTTT CASTRQGAVNTEAFF
TRBJ2-6 TRBV5-4 TRBD1 - TGTGCCAGCAGCTGGCAAAGGGGGCTGGGGGCCAACGTCCTGACTTTC CASSWQRGLGANVLTF
TRBJ1-1 TRBV28 - - TGTGCCAGCAGTCCTCAGATGAACACTGAAGCTTTCTTT CASSPQMNTEAFF
TRBJ1-1 TRBV6-5 - - TGTGCCAGCAGTTACTCGAACGCAGGGAATACTGAAGCTTTCTTT CASSYSNAGNTEAFF
TRBJ2-2 TRBV9 - - TGTGCCAGCAGCGCCTTCCCCGGGGGGCCTAACACCGGGGAGCTGTTTTTT CASSAFPGGPNTGELFF
TRBJ1-1 TRBV5-1 - - TGCGCCAGCAGCTTGGGGAGTAAAGCTTTCTTT CASSLGSKAFF
TRBJ2-7 TRBV28 - - TGTGCCAGCAGTTTACAGGGTGAAGTATACGAGCAGTACTTC CASSLQGEVYEQYF
TRBJ1-2 TRBV5-1 TRBD1 - TGCGCCAGCAGCTTGGGACAGGGGGGCTATGGCTACACCTTC CASSLGQGGYGYTF
TRBJ1-2 TRBV19 - - TGTGCCAGTACCATGGGGGCCGTGTTATTTAACTATGGCTACACCTTC CASTMGAVLFNYGYTF
TRBJ1-1 TRBV30 TRBD1 - TGTGCCTGGAACAGGGGGCTCAACACTGAAGCTTTCTTT CAWNRGLNTEAFF
TRBJ1-3 TRBV6-6 - - TGTGCCAGCAGCCGACGGAGCGGGTCGATCTCTGGAAACACCATATATTTT CASSRRSGSISGNTIYF